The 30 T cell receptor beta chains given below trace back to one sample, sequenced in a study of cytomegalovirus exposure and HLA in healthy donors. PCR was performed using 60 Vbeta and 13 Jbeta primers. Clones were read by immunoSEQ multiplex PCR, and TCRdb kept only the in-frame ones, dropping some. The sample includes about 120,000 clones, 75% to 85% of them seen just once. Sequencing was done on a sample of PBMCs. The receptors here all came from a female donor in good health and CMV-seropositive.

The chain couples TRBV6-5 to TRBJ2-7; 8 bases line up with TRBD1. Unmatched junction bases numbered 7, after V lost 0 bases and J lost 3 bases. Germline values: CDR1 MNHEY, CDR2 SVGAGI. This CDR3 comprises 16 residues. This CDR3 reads CASSYSILTGGYEQYF. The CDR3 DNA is TGTGCCAGCAGTTACTCGATACTAACAGGGGGCTACGAGCAGTACTTC.

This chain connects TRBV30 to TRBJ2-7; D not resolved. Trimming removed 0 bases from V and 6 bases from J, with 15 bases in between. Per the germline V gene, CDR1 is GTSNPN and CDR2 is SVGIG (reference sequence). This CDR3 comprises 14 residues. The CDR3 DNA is TGTGCCTGGAGTGTACACTCGGGTTTGGGCGAGCAGTACTTC. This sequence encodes CAWSVHSGLGEQYF.

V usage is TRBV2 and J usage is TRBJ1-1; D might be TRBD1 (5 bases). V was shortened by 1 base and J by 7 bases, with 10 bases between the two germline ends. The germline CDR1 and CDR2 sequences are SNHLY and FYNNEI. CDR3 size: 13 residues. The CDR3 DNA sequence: TGTGCCAGCAGTGAAGGGGTCGGGGGTGAAGCTTTCTTT. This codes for CASSEGVGGEAFF.

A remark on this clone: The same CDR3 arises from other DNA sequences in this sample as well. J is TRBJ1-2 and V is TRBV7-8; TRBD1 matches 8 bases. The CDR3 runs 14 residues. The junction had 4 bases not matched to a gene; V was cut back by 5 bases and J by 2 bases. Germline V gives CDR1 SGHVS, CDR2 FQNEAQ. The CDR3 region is CASSPDRGNYGYTF. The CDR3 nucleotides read TGTGCCAGCAGCCCAGACAGGGGCAACTATGGCTACACCTTC.

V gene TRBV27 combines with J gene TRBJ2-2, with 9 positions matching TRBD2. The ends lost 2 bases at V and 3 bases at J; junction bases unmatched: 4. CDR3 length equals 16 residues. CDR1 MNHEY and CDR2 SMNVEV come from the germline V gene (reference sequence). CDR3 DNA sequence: TGTGCCAGCAGTTTAGCGGGGGGGCTGTACACCGGGGAGCTGTTTTTT. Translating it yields CASSLAGGLYTGELFF.

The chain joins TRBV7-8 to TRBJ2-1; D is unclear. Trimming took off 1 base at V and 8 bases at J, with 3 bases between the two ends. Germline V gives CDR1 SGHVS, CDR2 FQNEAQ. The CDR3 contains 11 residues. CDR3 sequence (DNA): TGTGCCAGCAGCTTAGTAGATGAGCAGTTCTTC. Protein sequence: CASSLVDEQFF.

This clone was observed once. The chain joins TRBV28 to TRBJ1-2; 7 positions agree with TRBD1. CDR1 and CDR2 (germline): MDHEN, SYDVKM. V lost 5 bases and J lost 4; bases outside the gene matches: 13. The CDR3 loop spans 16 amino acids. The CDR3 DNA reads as TGTGCCAGCAGTGGCCGGGACAGACTGTTGGCCTATGGCTACACCTTC. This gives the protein CASSGRDRLLAYGYTF.

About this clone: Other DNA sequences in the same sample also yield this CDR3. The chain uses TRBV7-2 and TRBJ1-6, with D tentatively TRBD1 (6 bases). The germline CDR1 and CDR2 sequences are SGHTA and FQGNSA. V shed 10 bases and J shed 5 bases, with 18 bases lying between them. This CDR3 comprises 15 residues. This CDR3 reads CAISLGTPNNSPLHF. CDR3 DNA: TGTGCCATCTCGCTAGGGACACCGAATAATTCACCCCTCCACTTT.

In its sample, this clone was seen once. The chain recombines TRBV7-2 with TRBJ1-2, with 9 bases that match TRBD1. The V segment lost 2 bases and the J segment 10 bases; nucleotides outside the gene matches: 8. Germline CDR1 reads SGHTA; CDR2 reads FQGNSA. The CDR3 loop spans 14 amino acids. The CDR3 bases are TGTGCCAGCAGCTTATACCCGGGACAGGGACACTACACCTTC. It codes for CASSLYPGQGHYTF.

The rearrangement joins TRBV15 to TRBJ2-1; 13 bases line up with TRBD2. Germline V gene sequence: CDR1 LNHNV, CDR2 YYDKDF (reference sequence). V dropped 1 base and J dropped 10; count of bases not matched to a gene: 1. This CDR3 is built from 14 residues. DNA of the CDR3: TGTGCCACCAGCAGAGTGGGACTAGCGGGGGAGCAGTTCTTC. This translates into CATSRVGLAGEQFF. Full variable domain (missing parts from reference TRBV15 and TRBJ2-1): DAMVIQNPRYQVTQFGKPVTLSCSQTLNHNVMYWYQQKSSQAPKLLFHYYDKDFNNEADTPDNFQSRRPNTSFCFLDIRSPGLGDTAMYLCATSRVGLAGEQFFGPGTRLTVL.

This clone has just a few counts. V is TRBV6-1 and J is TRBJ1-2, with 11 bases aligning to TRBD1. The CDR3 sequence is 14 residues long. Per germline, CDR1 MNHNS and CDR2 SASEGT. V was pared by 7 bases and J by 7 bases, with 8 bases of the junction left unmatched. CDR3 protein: CASIPGQGARGYTF. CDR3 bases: TGTGCCAGCATTCCCGGACAGGGGGCGCGTGGCTACACCTTC.

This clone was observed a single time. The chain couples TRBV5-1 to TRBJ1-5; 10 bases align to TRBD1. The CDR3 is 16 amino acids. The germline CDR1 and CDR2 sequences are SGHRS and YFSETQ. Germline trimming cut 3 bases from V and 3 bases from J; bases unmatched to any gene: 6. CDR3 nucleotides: TGCGCCAGCAGCTCGGGGACAGGGGCGGACAATCAGCCCCAGCATTTT. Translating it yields CASSSGTGADNQPQHF.

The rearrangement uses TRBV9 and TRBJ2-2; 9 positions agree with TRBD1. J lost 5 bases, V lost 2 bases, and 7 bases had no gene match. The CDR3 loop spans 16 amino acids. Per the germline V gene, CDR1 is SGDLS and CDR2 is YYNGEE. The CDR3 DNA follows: TGTGCCAGCAGCGTCAGGGACAGGGTGACGACCGGGGAGCTGTTTTTT. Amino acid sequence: CASSVRDRVTTGELFF.

The CDR3 region has the DNA TGTGCCAGCTCCCGGGACACCTCTTCCTACAATGAGCAGTTCTTC. It translates to CASSRDTSSYNEQFF. V is TRBV18 and J is TRBJ2-1; D may be TRBD1 (6 bases). The CDR3 length is 15 residues. Germline-derived CDR1 and CDR2 are KGHSH and LQKENI. Trimming stripped 6 bases from V and 1 base from J, with 13 bases between.

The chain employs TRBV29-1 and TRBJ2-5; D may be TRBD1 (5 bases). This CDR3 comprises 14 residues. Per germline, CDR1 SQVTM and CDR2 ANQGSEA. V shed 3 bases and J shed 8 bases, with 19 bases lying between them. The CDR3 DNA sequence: TGCAGCGTTGATAATAGGCGGCAGGGAAATACCCAGTACTTC. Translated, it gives CSVDNRRQGNTQYF. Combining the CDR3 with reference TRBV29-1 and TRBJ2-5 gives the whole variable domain SAVISQKPSRDICQRGTSLTIQCQVDSQVTMMFWYRQQPGQSLTLIATANQGSEATYESGFVIDKFPISRPNLTFSTLTVSNMSPEDSSIYLCSVDNRRQGNTQYFGPGTRLLVL.

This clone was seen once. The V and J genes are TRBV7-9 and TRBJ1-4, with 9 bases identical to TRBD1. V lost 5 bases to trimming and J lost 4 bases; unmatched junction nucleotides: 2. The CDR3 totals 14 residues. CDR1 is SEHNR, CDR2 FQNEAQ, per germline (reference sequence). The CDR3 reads CASSPTGGNEKLFF. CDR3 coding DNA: TGTGCCAGCAGCCCGACAGGGGGTAATGAAAAACTGTTTTTT.

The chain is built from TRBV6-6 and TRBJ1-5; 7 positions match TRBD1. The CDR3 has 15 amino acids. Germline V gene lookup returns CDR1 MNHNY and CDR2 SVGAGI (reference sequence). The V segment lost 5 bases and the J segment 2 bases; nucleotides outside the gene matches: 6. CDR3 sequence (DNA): TGTGCCAGCAGTATCAACAGGGGCGGCAATCAGCCCCAGCATTTT. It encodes CASSINRGGNQPQHF.

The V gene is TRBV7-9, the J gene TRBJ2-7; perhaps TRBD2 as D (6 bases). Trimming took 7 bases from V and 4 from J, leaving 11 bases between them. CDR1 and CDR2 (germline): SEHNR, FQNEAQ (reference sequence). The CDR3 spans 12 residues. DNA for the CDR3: TGTGCCAGCATTGGGGGGAAGTACGAGCAGTACTTC. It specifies CASIGGKYEQYF.

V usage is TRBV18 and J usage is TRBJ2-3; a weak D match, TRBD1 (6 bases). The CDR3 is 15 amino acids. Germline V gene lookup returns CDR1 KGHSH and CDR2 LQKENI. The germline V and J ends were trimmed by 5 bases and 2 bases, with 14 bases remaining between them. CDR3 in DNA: TGTGCCAGCTCATCAGGGGTGTCCCACACAGATACGCAGTATTTT. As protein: CASSSGVSHTDTQYF.

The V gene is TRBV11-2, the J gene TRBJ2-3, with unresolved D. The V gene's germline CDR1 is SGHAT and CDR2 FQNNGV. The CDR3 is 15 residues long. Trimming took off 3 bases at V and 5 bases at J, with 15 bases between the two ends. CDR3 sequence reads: CASSFLSGRLDTQYF. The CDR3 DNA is TGTGCCAGCAGCTTTCTATCCGGCAGGCTAGATACGCAGTATTTT.

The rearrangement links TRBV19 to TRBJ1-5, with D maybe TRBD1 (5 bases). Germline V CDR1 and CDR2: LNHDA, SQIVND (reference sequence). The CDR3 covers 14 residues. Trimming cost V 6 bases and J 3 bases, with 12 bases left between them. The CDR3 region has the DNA TGTGCCAGTAGACACGACAGCATCAATCAGCCCCAGCATTTT. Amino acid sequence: CASRHDSINQPQHF.

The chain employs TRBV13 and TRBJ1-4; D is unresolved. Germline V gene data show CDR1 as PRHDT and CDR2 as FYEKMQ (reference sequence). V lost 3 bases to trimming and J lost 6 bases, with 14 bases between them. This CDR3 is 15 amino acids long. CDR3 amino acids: CASSFKTDYDEKLFF. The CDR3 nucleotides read TGTGCCAGCAGCTTTAAAACGGACTATGATGAAAAACTGTTTTTT.

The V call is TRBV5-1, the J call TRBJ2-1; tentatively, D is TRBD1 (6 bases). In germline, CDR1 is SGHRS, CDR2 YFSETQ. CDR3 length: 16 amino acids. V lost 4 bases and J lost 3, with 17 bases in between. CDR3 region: CASSSWTARNYNEQFF. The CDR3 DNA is TGCGCCAGCAGCAGTTGGACAGCACGCAACTACAATGAGCAGTTCTTC.

CDR3 in DNA: TGTGCCAGCAGTTTATCCGGGACAGGTATGAACACTGAAGCTTTCTTT. Protein product: CASSLSGTGMNTEAFF. The chain is built from TRBV27 and TRBJ1-1, with 8 positions matching TRBD1. Germline V gene lookup returns CDR1 MNHEY and CDR2 SMNVEV (reference sequence). J gave up 0 bases and V 0 bases, and 3 bases lay outside the gene matches. The length of the CDR3 is 16 residues.

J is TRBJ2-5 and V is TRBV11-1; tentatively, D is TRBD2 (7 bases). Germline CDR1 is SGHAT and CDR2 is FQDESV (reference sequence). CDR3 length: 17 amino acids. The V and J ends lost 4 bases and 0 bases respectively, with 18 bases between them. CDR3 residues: CASSSGGRGLYQETQYF. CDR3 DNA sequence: TGTGCCAGCAGCTCGGGGGGCCGAGGACTGTACCAAGAGACCCAGTACTTC.

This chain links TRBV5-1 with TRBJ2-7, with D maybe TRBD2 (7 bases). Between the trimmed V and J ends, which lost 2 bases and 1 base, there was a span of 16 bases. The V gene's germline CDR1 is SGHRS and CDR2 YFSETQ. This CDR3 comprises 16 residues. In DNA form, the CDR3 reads TGCGCCAGCAGCTTAAGGGGGGGCTTAGGGTCCTACGAGCAGTACTTC. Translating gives CASSLRGGLGSYEQYF.

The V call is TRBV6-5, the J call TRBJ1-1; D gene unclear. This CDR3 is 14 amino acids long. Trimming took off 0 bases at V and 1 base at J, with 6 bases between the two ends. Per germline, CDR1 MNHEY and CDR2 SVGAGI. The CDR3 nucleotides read TGTGCCAGCAGTTACTCTCGGGAGAACACTGAAGCTTTCTTT. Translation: CASSYSRENTEAFF.

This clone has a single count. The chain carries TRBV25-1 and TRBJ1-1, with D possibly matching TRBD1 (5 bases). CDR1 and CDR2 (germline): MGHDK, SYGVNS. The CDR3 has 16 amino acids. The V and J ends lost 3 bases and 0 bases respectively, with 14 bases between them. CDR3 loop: CASSDSGVRLNTEAFF. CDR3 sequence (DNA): TGTGCCAGCAGTGATTCGGGGGTCAGGTTGAACACTGAAGCTTTCTTT. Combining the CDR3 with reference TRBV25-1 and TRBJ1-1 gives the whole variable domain EADIYQTPRYLVIGTGKKITLECSQTMGHDKMYWYQQDPGMELHLIHYSYGVNSTEKGDLSSESTVSRIRTEHFPLTLESARPSHTSQYLCASSDSGVRLNTEAFFGQGTRLTVV.

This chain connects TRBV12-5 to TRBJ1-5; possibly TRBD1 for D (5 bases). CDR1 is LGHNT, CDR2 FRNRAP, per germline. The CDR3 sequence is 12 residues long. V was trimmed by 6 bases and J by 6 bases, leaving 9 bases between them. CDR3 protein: CASGQGPQPQHF. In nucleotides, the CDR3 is TGTGCTAGTGGCCAGGGCCCTCAGCCCCAGCATTTT.

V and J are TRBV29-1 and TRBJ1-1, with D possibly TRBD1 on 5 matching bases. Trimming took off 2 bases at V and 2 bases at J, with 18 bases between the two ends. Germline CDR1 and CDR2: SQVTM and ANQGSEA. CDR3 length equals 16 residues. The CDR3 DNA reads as TGCAGCGTTGAATTTGTTGGAACAGGAGTTAACACTGAAGCTTTCTTT. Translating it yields CSVEFVGTGVNTEAFF.